The 30 T cell receptor beta chains in this list originate from one sample, sequenced in a study of blood T cell repertoires in COVID-19. Profiling relied on immunoSEQ multiplex PCR, and the TCRdb table lists in-frame clones only, not all of them. The data contain hundreds of thousands of clones, around nine tenths of them singletons. Input material: PBMCs or T cells enriched from blood (not recorded which). Every receptor here comes from a woman in her 40s who had recovered from COVID-19.

The chain has TRBV5-1 and TRBJ2-1, with 8 nucleotides matching TRBD2. The V gene end was trimmed by 4 bases and the J gene end by 7 bases; junction bases not matched to a gene: 4. This CDR3 is built from 13 residues. Germline V lookup: CDR1 SGHRS, CDR2 YFSETQ. The CDR3 is CASSASSGNEQFF. The DNA of the CDR3 is TGCGCCAGCAGCGCATCTAGCGGGAATGAGCAGTTCTTC.

The chain has TRBV11-3 and TRBJ2-1, with 9 bases that match TRBD2. This CDR3 comprises 17 residues. V was pared by 0 bases and J by 7 bases, with 10 bases of the junction left unmatched. CDR1 is SGHNT, CDR2 YENEEA, per germline. CDR3 DNA: TGTGCCAGCAGCTTAGATTTAGCGGGAGAAATGGGGAATGAGCAGTTCTTC. This translates into CASSLDLAGEMGNEQFF.

V usage is TRBV27 and J usage is TRBJ2-7; 10 nucleotides match TRBD2. Germline CDR1 MNHEY, CDR2 SMNVEV (reference sequence). The CDR3 covers 13 residues. J lost 6 bases, V lost 8 bases, and 7 bases had no gene match. The CDR3 nucleotides are TGTGCCAGCCAGCGGGAGGGAAGGCTCGAGCAGTACTTC. It specifies CASQREGRLEQYF.

This clone was observed once. The rearrangement uses TRBV10-2 and TRBJ2-3, with 12 bases fitting TRBD2. This CDR3 contains 16 residues. The ends lost 2 bases at V and 2 bases at J; junction bases unmatched: 2. CDR1 and CDR2 (germline): WSHSY, SAAADI. The CDR3 loop reads CASSELAGGLTDTQYF. As DNA, the CDR3 is TGCGCCAGCAGTGAGCTAGCGGGGGGGCTCACAGATACGCAGTATTTT.

The V and J genes are TRBV30 and TRBJ1-4; tentatively, D is TRBD1 (5 bases). The V gene lost 2 bases and the J gene lost 2 bases, with 9 bases spanning the gap. The CDR3 covers 14 residues. Germline V gives CDR1 GTSNPN, CDR2 SVGIG (reference sequence). The CDR3: CAWSFGGTNEKLFF. The CDR3 DNA reads TGTGCCTGGAGTTTTGGGGGGACTAATGAAAAACTGTTTTTT.

The rearrangement joins TRBV29-1 to TRBJ1-5; TRBD1 might be the D (5 bases). With 3 bases removed from V and 6 bases from J, the gap between germline ends came to 12 bases. The CDR3 runs to 13 residues. Germline loops: CDR1 SQVTM, CDR2 ANQGSEA. CDR3 in DNA: TGCAGCGTTGAGGTGCAGGGCGGTCAGCCCCAGCATTTT. Encoded protein: CSVEVQGGQPQHF.

The V gene is TRBV5-1, the J gene TRBJ1-2, with a weak D call TRBD1 (6 bases). From germline, CDR1 is SGHRS and CDR2 YFSETQ. V was cut by 0 bases and J by 3 bases, with 12 bases left in between. This CDR3 has 15 residues. CDR3 nucleotide sequence: TGCGCCAGCAGCTTGGAGGCAGGGGAGTACTATGGCTACACCTTC. Its translation is CASSLEAGEYYGYTF.

This rearrangement joins TRBV19 to TRBJ2-7; D is uncertain. The V gene's germline CDR1 is LNHDA and CDR2 SQIVND (reference sequence). V lost 3 bases and J 4 bases, leaving 10 bases between the germline ends. The CDR3 has 13 residues. The chain's CDR3 is CASSMGREYEQYF. CDR3 bases: TGTGCCAGTAGTATGGGCAGAGAATACGAGCAGTACTTC.

This chain joins TRBV10-3 and TRBJ2-5; tentatively, D is TRBD1 (5 bases). Trimming shortened V by 8 bases and J by 5 bases, and 6 bases separated the two germline ends. Germline-derived CDR1 and CDR2 are ENHRY and SYGVKD. CDR3 length equals 10 residues. As DNA, the CDR3 is TGTGCCATCGGGGCGGAGACCCAGTACTTC. Its protein is CAIGAETQYF.

V gene TRBV7-2 combines with J gene TRBJ2-7; weak D call: TRBD2 (5 bases). The CDR3 has 14 amino acids. The V and J ends lost 5 bases and 1 base respectively, with 12 bases between them. The germline V gene has CDR1 SGHTA and CDR2 FQGNSA. CDR3 amino acids: CASSPRGGSYEQYF. DNA of the CDR3: TGTGCCAGCAGCCCCCGGGGTGGGTCCTACGAGCAGTACTTC. Based on the CDR3 plus reference TRBV7-2 and TRBJ2-7, the full variable domain is GAGVSQSPSNKVTEKGKDVELRCDPISGHTALYWYRQSLGQGLEFLIYFQGNSAPDKSGLPSDRFSAERTGGSVSTLTIQRTQQEDSAVYLCASSPRGGSYEQYFGPGTRLTVT.

The rearrangement links TRBV19 to TRBJ2-5; 11 bases line up with TRBD1. The CDR3 sequence is 16 residues long. The V and J ends lost 8 bases and 5 bases, in that order; junction bases with no gene match: 13. The V gene's germline CDR1 is LNHDA and CDR2 SQIVND (reference sequence). CDR3 protein: CASSPLGQGVPETQYF. The CDR3 coding sequence is TGTGCCAGTTCCCCCCTGGGACAGGGGGTACCGGAGACCCAGTACTTC.

This clone was seen just once. The CDR3 coding sequence is TGCGCCAGCAGCCAAGATCTTTGGGGAGGGAGTTATGGCTACACCTTC. Translating it yields CASSQDLWGGSYGYTF. The V and J genes are TRBV4-3 and TRBJ1-2; D gene ambiguous. V was trimmed by 0 bases and J by 5 bases, leaving 16 bases between them. Germline-derived CDR1 and CDR2 are LGHNA and YSLEER. CDR3 length: 16 residues.

This clone was seen a few times. The chain recombines TRBV3-1 (or the pseudogene TRBV3-2) with TRBJ1-6; D possibly corresponds to TRBD1 (5 bases). There are 15 residues in the CDR3. Germline V gene lookup returns CDR1 LGHDT and CDR2 YNNKEL (reference sequence). Deletions cut 0 bases from V and 9 bases from J, with 12 bases between. DNA of the CDR3: TGTGCCAGCAGCCAAGAATGGCAGGGTCGTTCACCCCTCCACTTT. Its translation: CASSQEWQGRSPLHF.

This chain links TRBV7-2 with TRBJ1-6; D is undetermined. With 3 bases removed from V and 9 bases from J, the gap between germline ends came to 12 bases. The CDR3 loop spans 14 amino acids. The germline V gene encodes CDR1 SGHTA and CDR2 FQGNSA. CDR3 region: CASSFTDRGSPLHF. The CDR3 coding sequence is TGTGCCAGCAGCTTCACGGACCGGGGTTCACCCCTCCACTTT.

V is TRBV6-1 and J is TRBJ2-7; D is unresolved. Trimming cost V 3 bases and J 3 bases, with 15 bases left between them. CDR1 and CDR2 (germline): MNHNS, SASEGT. This CDR3 is built from 15 residues. As DNA, the CDR3 is TGTGCCAGCAGTGATCCCCCTAATCCGGGCTACGAGCAGTACTTC. Its protein is CASSDPPNPGYEQYF.

This chain uses TRBV19 with TRBJ1-1; TRBD1 matches at 10 bases. Germline-derived CDR1 and CDR2 are LNHDA and SQIVND (reference sequence). The CDR3 totals 12 residues. The ends lost 5 bases at V and 11 bases at J; junction bases unmatched: 5. This CDR3 is CASSSLGQGAFF. CDR3 bases: TGTGCCAGTAGTTCCCTGGGACAGGGGGCTTTCTTT.

The chain links TRBV3-1 (or the pseudogene TRBV3-2) to TRBJ2-3; no reliable D call. Per germline, CDR1 LGHDT and CDR2 YNNKEL (reference sequence). The CDR3 is made up of 14 amino acids. Between the trimmed V and J ends, which lost 1 base and 2 bases, there was a span of 7 bases. In nucleotides, the CDR3 is TGTGCCAGCAGCCAAGCTCCCGTCACAGATACGCAGTATTTT. Its translation: CASSQAPVTDTQYF.

The V and J genes are TRBV29-1 and TRBJ2-1; weak D call: TRBD1 (6 bases). With 4 bases removed from V and 1 base from J, the gap between germline ends came to 8 bases. Germline CDR1 reads SQVTM; CDR2 reads ANQGSEA. The CDR3 length is 13 residues. CDR3 bases: TGCAGCGTTGGACAGGCTTCCTACAATGAGCAGTTCTTC. Translating it yields CSVGQASYNEQFF.

The V call is TRBV9, the J call TRBJ2-1; 11 bases line up with TRBD2. This CDR3 is built from 18 residues. The germline V gene encodes CDR1 SGDLS and CDR2 YYNGEE. Trimming at V came to 0 bases and at J to 4 bases, leaving 9 bases not matched to a gene. CDR3 loop: CASSVELAGVSRYNEQFF. CDR3 nucleotide sequence: TGTGCCAGCAGCGTAGAACTAGCGGGAGTGTCCCGTTACAATGAGCAGTTCTTC. Combining the CDR3 with reference TRBV9 and TRBJ2-1 gives the whole variable domain DSGVTQTPKHLITATGQRVTLRCSPRSGDLSVYWYQQSLDQGLQFLIQYYNGEERAKGNILERFSAQQFPDLHSELNLSSLELGDSALYFCASSVELAGVSRYNEQFFGPGTRLTVL.

This clone has more than one count but fewer than ten. J is TRBJ2-7 and V is TRBV7-2; 11 positions match TRBD2. Trimming took 7 bases from V and 2 from J; bases not matched to a gene: 7. Germline lookup yields CDR1 SGHTA and CDR2 FQGNSA. This CDR3 has 15 residues. CDR3 sequence: CASIPTSGGTYEQYF. For the CDR3, the DNA is TGTGCCAGCATCCCAACTAGCGGGGGAACCTACGAGCAGTACTTC.

This clone was seen just once. CDR3 protein: CASSLVGQGETEAFF. CDR3 in DNA: TGTGCCAGCAGCTTAGTGGGGCAGGGGGAAACTGAAGCTTTCTTT. This chain joins TRBV7-2 and TRBJ1-1, with 7 bases matching TRBD1. CDR1 and CDR2 from the germline V gene are SGHTA and FQGNSA. V was clipped by 1 base and J by 5 bases; unmatched bases: 7. The CDR3 contains 15 residues.

The chain recombines TRBV2 with TRBJ1-4; D unclear. The CDR3 spans 13 residues. Germline V CDR1 and CDR2: SNHLY, FYNNEI. V lost 5 bases and J 7 bases, leaving 11 bases between the germline ends. The DNA of the CDR3 is TGTGCCAGCAGTCGTTCTCTAGTTGAAAAACTGTTTTTT. As protein: CASSRSLVEKLFF.

This sequence joins TRBV29-1 and TRBJ1-1; D gene uncertain. Deletions cut 3 bases from V and 3 bases from J, with 11 bases between. The CDR3 extends over 13 amino acids. Germline V gene data show CDR1 as SQVTM and CDR2 as ANQGSEA. CDR3 protein: CSVEEPRDTEAFF. In nucleotides, the CDR3 is TGCAGCGTTGAGGAGCCGAGGGACACTGAAGCTTTCTTT.

Remarks on this clone: This sample also contains other DNA sequences that code for the same CDR3. The chain employs TRBV12-3 or TRBV12-4 and TRBJ2-2; weak D call: TRBD2 (6 bases). The CDR3 has 12 amino acids. Trimming removed 3 bases from V and 7 bases from J, with 6 bases in between. This CDR3 reads CASSFGGGELFF. As DNA, the CDR3 is TGTGCCAGCAGTTTCGGGGGCGGGGAGCTGTTTTTT.

This chain links TRBV3-1 (or the pseudogene TRBV3-2) with TRBJ2-2, with 7 positions matching TRBD2. The germline gives CDR1 LGHDT, CDR2 YNNKEL (reference sequence). The J segment lost 2 bases and the V segment lost 3 bases, leaving 3 bases of the junction unmatched. The CDR3 loop spans 15 amino acids. The CDR3 nucleotides are TGTGCCAGCAGCCACACTAGCGCCAACACCGGGGAGCTGTTTTTT. This gives the protein CASSHTSANTGELFF.

V and J are TRBV10-3 and TRBJ1-6; D is undetermined. From germline, CDR1 is ENHRY and CDR2 SYGVKD. V lost 4 bases and J 0 bases, leaving 16 bases between the germline ends. The CDR3 is made up of 18 amino acids. This CDR3 reads CAISVRPDSSSYNSPLHF. CDR3 in DNA: TGTGCCATCAGTGTGCGCCCGGACTCGAGCTCCTATAATTCACCCCTCCACTTT.

This clone appeared a single time. V and J are TRBV11-2 and TRBJ2-3; TRBD2 matches at 15 bases. From germline, CDR1 is SGHAT and CDR2 FQNNGV. The length of the CDR3 is 18 residues. Germline trimming cut 3 bases from V and 0 bases from J; bases unmatched to any gene: 4. The CDR3 sequence: CASSFGLAGGRSTDTQYF. DNA of the CDR3: TGTGCCAGCAGCTTCGGACTAGCGGGAGGGCGCAGCACAGATACGCAGTATTTT.

The V gene is TRBV6-1, the J gene TRBJ1-4; the D gene is possibly TRBD1 (5 bases). Germline assignment: CDR1 MNHNS and CDR2 SASEGT. This CDR3 has 16 amino acids. The V gene lost 2 bases and the J gene lost 2 bases, with 12 bases spanning the gap. The DNA for the CDR3 is TGTGCCAGCAGTGAAAGGGGCGGATCGACTAATGAAAAACTGTTTTTT. This encodes CASSERGGSTNEKLFF.

The chain has TRBV5-6 and TRBJ1-4; 7 nucleotides align to TRBD1. CDR1 is SGHDT and CDR2 is YYEEEE in the germline V gene. This CDR3 contains 15 residues. Trimming at V came to 4 bases and at J to 7 bases, leaving 10 bases not matched to a gene. For the CDR3, the DNA is TGTGCCAGCAGCCGAGACAGGGTCATTTCTGAAAAACTGTTTTTT. Its protein product is CASSRDRVISEKLFF.

The V and J genes are TRBV7-9 and TRBJ2-1, with TRBD2 matching 7 bases. The CDR3 contains 16 residues. Trimming at V came to 0 bases and at J to 6 bases, leaving 8 bases not matched to a gene. CDR1 and CDR2 from the germline V gene are SEHNR and FQNEAQ (reference sequence). CDR3 nucleotide sequence: TGTGCCAGCAGCTTAGCCCTCGGACTAGTAGTCAATGAGCAGTTCTTC. It codes for CASSLALGLVVNEQFF.